A single sample gave rise to the 23 T cell receptor beta chains below, sequenced in a study of cytomegalovirus exposure and HLA in healthy donors. 13 Jbeta primers and 60 Vbeta primers were used for the PCR. The table came from immunoSEQ multiplex PCR; TCRdb's copy has only in-frame clones and leaves some out. The sample has roughly 250,000 clones; roughly 80% are singletons. Source material: PBMCs. The receptors shown here come from a girl under 10 years old in good health and CMV-seronegative.

The chain couples TRBV27 to TRBJ1-1, with D possibly TRBD1 on 6 matching bases. The CDR3 contains 14 residues. The V and J ends lost 2 bases and 1 base respectively, with 8 bases between them. Germline V gene sequence: CDR1 MNHEY, CDR2 SMNVEV (reference sequence). The CDR3 loop reads CASSLTGSNTEAFF. The DNA for the CDR3 is TGTGCCAGCAGTTTAACAGGGTCGAACACTGAAGCTTTCTTT.

The chain has TRBV6-5 and TRBJ2-7; maybe TRBD1 (5 bases). CDR3 length: 12 residues. Germline CDR1 MNHEY, CDR2 SVGAGI. V shed 6 bases and J shed 3 bases, with 9 bases lying between them. The chain's CDR3 is CASSRTYYEQYF. CDR3 bases: TGTGCCAGCAGCCGGACATACTACGAGCAGTACTTC.

This chain uses TRBV7-9 with TRBJ2-1; 11 bases are a match to TRBD2. The CDR3 has 16 amino acids. CDR1 and CDR2 from the germline V gene are SEHNR and FQNEAQ (reference sequence). The ends lost 6 bases at V and 6 bases at J; junction bases unmatched: 10. The CDR3 coding sequence is TGTGCCAGCAGGTCTACGGGACTAGCGGAGCCCAATGAGCAGTTCTTC. Its protein is CASRSTGLAEPNEQFF.

The rearrangement uses TRBV5-1 and TRBJ2-3, with TRBD2 as a possible D gene (6 bases). The CDR3 covers 16 residues. CDR1 and CDR2 from the germline V gene are SGHRS and YFSETQ. The V end lost 7 bases, the J end lost 0 bases, and 18 bases lay between the germline ends. The CDR3: CASSGKDYPSTDTQYF. The CDR3 coding sequence is TGCGCCAGCTCCGGAAAGGACTACCCTAGCACAGATACGCAGTATTTT.

The J gene is TRBJ1-3, the V gene TRBV18; maybe TRBD1 (6 bases). CDR3 length: 17 amino acids. V lost 3 bases and J lost 4, with 19 bases in between. CDR1 is KGHSH and CDR2 is LQKENI in the germline V gene. CDR3 DNA sequence: TGTGCCAGCTCACCTCTCACCAGACAGGCGGTGGGAAACACCATATATTTT. This gives the protein CASSPLTRQAVGNTIYF.

V is TRBV19 and J is TRBJ2-3; D possibly corresponds to TRBD1 (5 bases). CDR1 is LNHDA and CDR2 is SQIVND in the germline V gene (reference sequence). CDR3 length: 13 residues. V gave up 3 bases and J gave up 4 bases, with 8 bases separating them. CDR3 protein: CASSIRGADTQYF. The DNA of the CDR3 is TGTGCCAGTAGTATTAGGGGCGCAGATACGCAGTATTTT.

The V call is TRBV28, the J call TRBJ1-1; D is ambiguous. In germline, CDR1 is MDHEN, CDR2 SYDVKM. This CDR3 is built from 11 residues. With 4 bases removed from V and 8 bases from J, the gap between germline ends came to 8 bases. As DNA, the CDR3 is TGTGCCAGCAGTTCCATTCGGGAAGCTTTCTTT. Encoded protein: CASSSIREAFF.

The V call is TRBV10-3, the J call TRBJ2-1, with 12 bases lining up with TRBD1. V dropped 6 bases and J dropped 8; count of bases not matched to a gene: 8. The germline V gene encodes CDR1 ENHRY and CDR2 SYGVKD. The CDR3 runs to 15 residues. For the CDR3, the DNA is TGTGCCATCAGGGGGGGACAGGGGGCGCAGGATGAGCAGTTCTTC. Translation: CAIRGGQGAQDEQFF.

V usage is TRBV10-2 and J usage is TRBJ2-7; 9 bases agree with TRBD2. The germline V gene has CDR1 WSHSY and CDR2 SAAADI. This CDR3 spans 14 amino acids. V gave up 9 bases and J gave up 0 bases; unmatched junction bases: 6. The CDR3 region is CASSSGASSYEQYF. The CDR3 DNA sequence: TGCGCCAGTTCTAGCGGGGCCAGCTCCTACGAGCAGTACTTC.

This rearrangement joins TRBV9 to TRBJ2-7, with 7 bases identical to TRBD2. This CDR3 comprises 17 residues. Germline V gene lookup returns CDR1 SGDLS and CDR2 YYNGEE. J gave up 2 bases and V 1 base, and 12 bases lay outside the gene matches. In nucleotides, the CDR3 is TGTGCCAGCAGCGTACGGCCCCATCTAGCGGTGCCCTACGAGCAGTACTTC. Its translation is CASSVRPHLAVPYEQYF.

This clone was seen a handful of times. The genes are TRBV5-1 and TRBJ2-5; 10 positions match TRBD1. After removal of 0 bases from V and 4 bases from J, the junction contained 0 bases not matched to a gene. This CDR3 contains 14 residues. Germline CDR1 SGHRS, CDR2 YFSETQ. CDR3 residues: CASSLGQGAETQYF. The CDR3 region has the DNA TGCGCCAGCAGCTTGGGACAGGGGGCAGAGACCCAGTACTTC.

J is TRBJ1-2 and V is TRBV5-1; D ambiguous. The V gene lost 0 bases and the J gene lost 3 bases, with 9 bases spanning the gap. This CDR3 is built from 14 residues. Germline assignment: CDR1 SGHRS and CDR2 YFSETQ. CDR3 coding DNA: TGCGCCAGCAGCTTGGCGGGTTGGGACTATGGCTACACCTTC. Translation gives CASSLAGWDYGYTF.

This rearrangement joins TRBV28 to TRBJ2-7; D possibly corresponds to TRBD2 (7 bases). The CDR3 extends over 13 amino acids. V lost 5 bases and J 5 bases, leaving 13 bases between the germline ends. From germline, CDR1 is MDHEN and CDR2 SYDVKM. The CDR3 region is CASSLGGGNEQYF. The CDR3 DNA reads TGTGCCAGCAGTCTGGGAGGGGGAAACGAGCAGTACTTC.

This clone was counted a single time. This chain connects TRBV2 to TRBJ1-4; a weak D match, TRBD1 (6 bases). The germline V and J ends were trimmed by 6 bases and 10 bases, with 15 bases remaining between them. This CDR3 has 13 residues. From germline, CDR1 is SNHLY and CDR2 FYNNEI. Here the CDR3 DNA reads TGTGCCAGCAGCCTAAACCCGACAGGAAAACTGTTTTTT. It yields the protein CASSLNPTGKLFF.

The CDR3 DNA reads as TGCCGAAGCAGCACAGGTTCACTTTATGATCCCTTCCCGAAAAACGAGCAGTACTTC. Translating it yields CRSSTGSLYDPFPKNEQYF. The chain has TRBV21-1 and TRBJ2-7; TRBD1 is the table's D call, not checked against the DNA. TRBV21-1 has pseudogene status. The CDR3 length is 19 residues.

The J gene is TRBJ2-3, the V gene TRBV5-1; perhaps TRBD2 as D (7 bases). The CDR3 has 14 residues. Trimming removed 7 bases from V and 2 bases from J, with 14 bases in between. Germline CDR1 SGHRS, CDR2 YFSETQ. The CDR3 nucleotides read TGCGCCAGCCACTGGGGGGGCCCCACAGATACGCAGTATTTT. This codes for CASHWGGPTDTQYF. Combining the CDR3 with reference TRBV5-1 and TRBJ2-3 gives the whole variable domain KAGVTQTPRYLIKTRGQQVTLSCSPISGHRSVSWYQQTPGQGLQFLFEYFSETQRNKGNFPGRFSGRQFSNSRSEMNVSTLELGDSALYLCASHWGGPTDTQYFGPGTRLTVL.

The V and J genes are TRBV30 and TRBJ1-4, with D maybe TRBD1 (5 bases). The length of the CDR3 is 14 residues. The V gene lost 5 bases and the J gene lost 6 bases, with 16 bases spanning the gap. CDR1 and CDR2 (germline): GTSNPN, SVGIG (reference sequence). CDR3 amino acids: CAWGRQLADEKLFF. For the CDR3, the DNA is TGTGCCTGGGGCAGACAGCTCGCCGATGAAAAACTGTTTTTT.

This rearrangement joins TRBV5-1 to TRBJ1-2; D is undetermined. CDR1 and CDR2 (germline): SGHRS, YFSETQ. The V end was cut by 0 bases, the J end by 0 bases, with 9 bases between. This CDR3 comprises 15 residues. The CDR3 nucleotides are TGCGCCAGCAGCTTGGTGGCCGACTCTAACTATGGCTACACCTTC. Protein sequence: CASSLVADSNYGYTF. Complete variable domain (other parts from reference TRBV5-1 and TRBJ1-2): KAGVTQTPRYLIKTRGQQVTLSCSPISGHRSVSWYQQTPGQGLQFLFEYFSETQRNKGNFPGRFSGRQFSNSRSEMNVSTLELGDSALYLCASSLVADSNYGYTFGSGTRLTVV.

The J gene is TRBJ1-1, the V gene TRBV10-1; possibly TRBD1 for D (6 bases). Germline V gene data show CDR1 as WNHNN and CDR2 as SYGVQD (reference sequence). Between the trimmed V and J ends, which lost 6 bases and 3 bases, there was a span of 11 bases. CDR3 length: 13 residues. CDR3 DNA: TGCGCCAGCAGCAAAGCAGGGGACACTGAAGCTTTCTTT. It yields the protein CASSKAGDTEAFF.

This chain links TRBV6-5 with TRBJ1-1; tentatively, D is TRBD1 (5 bases). The V gene lost 7 bases and the J gene lost 1 base, with 10 bases spanning the gap. The length of the CDR3 is 13 residues. Per germline, CDR1 MNHEY and CDR2 SVGAGI. The CDR3 region is CASTLQANTEAFF. The CDR3 nucleotides read TGTGCCAGCACCTTACAGGCGAACACTGAAGCTTTCTTT.

This chain connects TRBV5-6 to TRBJ2-1, with 9 bases lining up with TRBD2. V shed 5 bases and J 2 bases; nucleotides not matched to a gene: 5. There are 15 residues in the CDR3. Germline values: CDR1 SGHDT, CDR2 YYEEEE. The CDR3 DNA follows: TGTGCCAGCAGTCCGGGCGGGAGGGCCTACAATGAGCAGTTCTTC. The encoded protein is CASSPGGRAYNEQFF.

The gene calls are TRBV5-1 and TRBJ2-2; maybe TRBD1 (5 bases). V was shortened by 2 bases and J by 5 bases, with 7 bases between the two germline ends. This CDR3 spans 13 amino acids. Germline V gene sequence: CDR1 SGHRS, CDR2 YFSETQ. The CDR3, as DNA: TGCGCCAGCAGCTTTAAGGGGACCGGGGAGCTGTTTTTT. Translation: CASSFKGTGELFF.

V is TRBV27 and J is TRBJ1-5; the match to TRBD1 covers 9 bases. Germline V gene data show CDR1 as MNHEY and CDR2 as SMNVEV (reference sequence). V lost 8 bases, J lost 3 bases, and 8 bases stayed unmatched. The CDR3 spans 15 residues. CDR3 DNA sequence: TGTGCCAGCGTTAAAACAGGGGGCAACAATCAGCCCCAGCATTTT. This gives the protein CASVKTGGNNQPQHF.